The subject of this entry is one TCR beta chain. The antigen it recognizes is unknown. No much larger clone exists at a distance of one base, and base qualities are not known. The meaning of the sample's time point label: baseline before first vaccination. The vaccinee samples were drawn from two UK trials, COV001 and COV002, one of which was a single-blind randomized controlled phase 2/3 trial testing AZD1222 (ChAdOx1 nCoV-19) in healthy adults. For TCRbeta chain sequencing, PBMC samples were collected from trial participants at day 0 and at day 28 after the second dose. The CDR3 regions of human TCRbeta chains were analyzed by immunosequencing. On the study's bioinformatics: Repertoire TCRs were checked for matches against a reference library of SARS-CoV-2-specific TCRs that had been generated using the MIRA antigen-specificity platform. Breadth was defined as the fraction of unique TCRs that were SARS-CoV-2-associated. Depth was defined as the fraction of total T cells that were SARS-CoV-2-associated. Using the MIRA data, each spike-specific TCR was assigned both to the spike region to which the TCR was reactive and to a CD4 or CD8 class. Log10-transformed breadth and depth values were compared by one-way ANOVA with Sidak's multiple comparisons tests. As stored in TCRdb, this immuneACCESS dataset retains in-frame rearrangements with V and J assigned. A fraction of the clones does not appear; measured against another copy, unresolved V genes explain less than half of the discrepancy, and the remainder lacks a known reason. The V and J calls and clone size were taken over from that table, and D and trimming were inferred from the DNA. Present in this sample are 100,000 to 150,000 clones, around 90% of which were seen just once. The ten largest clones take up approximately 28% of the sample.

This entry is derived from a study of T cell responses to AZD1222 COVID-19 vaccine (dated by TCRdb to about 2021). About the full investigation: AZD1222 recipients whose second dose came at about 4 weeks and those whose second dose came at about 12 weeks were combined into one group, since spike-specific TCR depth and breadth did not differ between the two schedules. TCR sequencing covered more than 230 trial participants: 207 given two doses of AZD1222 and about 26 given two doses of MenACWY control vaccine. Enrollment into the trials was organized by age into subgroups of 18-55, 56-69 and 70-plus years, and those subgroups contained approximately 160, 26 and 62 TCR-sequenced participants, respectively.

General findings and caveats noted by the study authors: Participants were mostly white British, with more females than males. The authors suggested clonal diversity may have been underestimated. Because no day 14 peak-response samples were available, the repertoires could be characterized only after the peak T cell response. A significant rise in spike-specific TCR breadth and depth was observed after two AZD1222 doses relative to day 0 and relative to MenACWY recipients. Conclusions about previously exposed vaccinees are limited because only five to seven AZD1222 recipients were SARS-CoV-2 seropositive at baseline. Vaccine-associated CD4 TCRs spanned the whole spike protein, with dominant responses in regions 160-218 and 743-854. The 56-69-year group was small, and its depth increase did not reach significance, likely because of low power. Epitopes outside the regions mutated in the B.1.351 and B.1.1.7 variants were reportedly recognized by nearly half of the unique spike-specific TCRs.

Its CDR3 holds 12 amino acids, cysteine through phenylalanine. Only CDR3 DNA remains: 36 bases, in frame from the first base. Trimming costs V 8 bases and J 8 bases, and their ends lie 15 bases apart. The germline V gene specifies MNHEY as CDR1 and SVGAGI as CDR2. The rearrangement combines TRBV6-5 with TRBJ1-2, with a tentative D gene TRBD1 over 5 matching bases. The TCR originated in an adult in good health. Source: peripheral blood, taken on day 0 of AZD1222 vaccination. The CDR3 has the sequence CASHEGSRGYTF. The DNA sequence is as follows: TGTGCCAGCCATGAGGGGTCTAGGGGCTACACCTTC.